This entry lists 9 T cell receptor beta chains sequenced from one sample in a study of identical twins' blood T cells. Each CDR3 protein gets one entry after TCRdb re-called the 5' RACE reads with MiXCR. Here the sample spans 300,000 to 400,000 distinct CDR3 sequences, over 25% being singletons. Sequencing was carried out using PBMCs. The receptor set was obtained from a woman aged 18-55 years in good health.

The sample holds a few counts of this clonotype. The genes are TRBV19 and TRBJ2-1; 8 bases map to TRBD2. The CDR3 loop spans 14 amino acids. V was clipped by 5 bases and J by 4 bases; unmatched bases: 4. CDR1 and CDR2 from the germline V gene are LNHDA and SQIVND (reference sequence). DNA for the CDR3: TGTGCCAGTAGTCCTAGCGGGCTGTACAATGAGCAGTTCTTC. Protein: CASSPSGLYNEQFF. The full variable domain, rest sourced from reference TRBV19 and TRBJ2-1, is DGGITQSPKYLFRKEGQNVTLSCEQNLNHDAMYWYRQDPGQGLRLIYYSQIVNDFQKGDIAEGYSVSREKKESFPLTVTSAQKNPTAFYLCASSPSGLYNEQFFGPGTRLTVL.

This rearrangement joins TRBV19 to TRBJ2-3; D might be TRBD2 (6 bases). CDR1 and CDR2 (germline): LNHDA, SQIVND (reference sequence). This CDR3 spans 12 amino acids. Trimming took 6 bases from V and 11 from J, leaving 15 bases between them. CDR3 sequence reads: CASSSSSALQYF. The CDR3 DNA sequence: TGTGCCAGTAGCTCCTCTAGCGCCCTGCAGTATTTT.

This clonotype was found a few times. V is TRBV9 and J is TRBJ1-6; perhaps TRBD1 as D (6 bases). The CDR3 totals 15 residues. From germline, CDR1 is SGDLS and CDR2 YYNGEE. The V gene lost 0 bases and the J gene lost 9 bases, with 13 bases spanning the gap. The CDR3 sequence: CASSVAPGEASPLHF. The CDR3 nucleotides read TGTGCCAGCAGCGTAGCTCCAGGGGAGGCTTCACCCCTCCACTTT.

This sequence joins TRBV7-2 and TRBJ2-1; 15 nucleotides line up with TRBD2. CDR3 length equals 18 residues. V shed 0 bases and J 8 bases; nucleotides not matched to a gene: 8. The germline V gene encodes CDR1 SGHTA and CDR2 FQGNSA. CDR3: CASSLAPGLAGGRDEQFF. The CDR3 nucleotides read TGTGCCAGCAGCTTAGCGCCGGGACTAGCGGGAGGACGGGATGAGCAGTTCTTC. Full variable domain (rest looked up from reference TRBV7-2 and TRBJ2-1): GAGVSQSPSNKVTEKGKDVELRCDPISGHTALYWYRQSLGQGLEFLIYFQGNSAPDKSGLPSDRFSAERTGGSVSTLTIQRTQQEDSAVYLCASSLAPGLAGGRDEQFFGPGTRLTVL.

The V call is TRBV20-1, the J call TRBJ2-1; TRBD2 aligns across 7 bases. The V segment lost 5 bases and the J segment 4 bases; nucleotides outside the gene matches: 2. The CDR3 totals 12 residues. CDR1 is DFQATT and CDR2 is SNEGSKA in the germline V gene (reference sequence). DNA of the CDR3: TGCAGTGCTTGGGAGGGGTACAATGAGCAGTTCTTC. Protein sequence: CSAWEGYNEQFF.

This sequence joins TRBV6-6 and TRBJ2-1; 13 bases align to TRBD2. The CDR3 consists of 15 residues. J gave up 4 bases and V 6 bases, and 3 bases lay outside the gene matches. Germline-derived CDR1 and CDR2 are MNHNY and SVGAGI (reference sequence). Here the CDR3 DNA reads TGTGCCAGCAGACAGGGACTAGCGGGATACAATGAGCAGTTCTTC. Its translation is CASRQGLAGYNEQFF.

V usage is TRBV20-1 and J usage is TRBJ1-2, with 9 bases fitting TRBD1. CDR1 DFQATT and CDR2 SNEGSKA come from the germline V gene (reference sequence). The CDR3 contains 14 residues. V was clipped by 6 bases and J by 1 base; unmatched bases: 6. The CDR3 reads CSATGGADNYGYTF. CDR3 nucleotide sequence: TGCAGTGCAACAGGGGGCGCCGATAACTATGGCTACACCTTC.

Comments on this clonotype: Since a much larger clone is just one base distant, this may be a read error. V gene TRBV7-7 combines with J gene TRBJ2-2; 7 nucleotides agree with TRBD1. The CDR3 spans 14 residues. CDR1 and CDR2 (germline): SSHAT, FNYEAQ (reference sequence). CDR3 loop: CAIPGTDNTGELSF. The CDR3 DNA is TGTGCTATCCCCGGGACAGATAACACCGGGGAGCTGTCTTTT.

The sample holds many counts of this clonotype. The CDR3 loop is CASSYAGNTEAFF. DNA of the CDR3: TGTGCCAGCAGTTACGCTGGGAACACTGAAGCTTTCTTT. This rearrangement joins TRBV6-5 to TRBJ1-1; no definite D call. V lost 2 bases and J lost 1, with 5 bases in between. The length of the CDR3 is 13 residues. CDR1 is MNHEY, CDR2 SVGAGI, per germline.